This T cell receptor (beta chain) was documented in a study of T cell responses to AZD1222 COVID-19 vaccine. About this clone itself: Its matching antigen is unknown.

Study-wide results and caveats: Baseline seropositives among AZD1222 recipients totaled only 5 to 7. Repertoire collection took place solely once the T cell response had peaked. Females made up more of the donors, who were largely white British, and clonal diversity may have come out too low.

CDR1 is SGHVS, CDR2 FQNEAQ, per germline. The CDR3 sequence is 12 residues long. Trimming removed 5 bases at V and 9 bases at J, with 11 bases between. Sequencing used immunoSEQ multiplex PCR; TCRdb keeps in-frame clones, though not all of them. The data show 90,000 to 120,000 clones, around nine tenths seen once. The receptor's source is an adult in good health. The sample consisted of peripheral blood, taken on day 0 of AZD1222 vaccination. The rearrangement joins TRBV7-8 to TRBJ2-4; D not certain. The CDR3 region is CASSPPWGIQYF. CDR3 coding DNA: TGTGCCAGCAGCCCACCCTGGGGCATTCAGTACTTC.